This TCR beta chain was observed in a study of blood T cell repertoires in COVID-19 (dated by TCRdb to 2020 to 2021). Describing the broader study: Collaborator samples came from the United States, Italy and Spain and covered acute and convalescent phases of COVID-19. The material from the prospective study consisted of cDNA or gDNA derived from T cells, B-cell-depleted T cells, or PBMCs. Deeply sampled blood TCRbeta repertoires from subjects exposed to, actively infected with, or recovered from COVID-19 were included in the dataset. The repertoires were released in a freely available public database intended as a resource for research on the immune response to SARS-CoV-2. Samples were obtained from the ongoing ImmuneRACE study (first 160 participants) and from 950 to 1,500 subjects provided by 6 global collaborators. The sample metadata nearly always contained a de-identified subject ID, COVID-19 status, age in years and sex. Where HLA class I and class II types were available, the types were taken from metadata supplied by the sample provider, not from assay-based typing. On the study overall, not on this receptor specifically: The amount of clinical and demographic metadata varied by source and participant and was provided uncurated.

Comments on this clone: Its binding antigen is unknown. Qualities for individual bases were not recorded, and no much larger clone is one base off.

Including the terminal cysteine and phenylalanine, the CDR3 comprises 15 residues. Kept here is only the CDR3 DNA, which spans 45 bases and is read in frame from base 1. Relative to germline, V is 3 bases shorter and J is 5 bases shorter, with 17 bases between their ends. According to the germline V gene, CDR1 reads SGDLS and CDR2 reads YYNGEE. The collaborating institutions used their own protocols to collect whole blood in K2EDTA tubes. For TCRbeta analysis, collaborator samples were shipped as frozen whole blood, as isolated PBMCs, or as DNA extracted from either sample type. TCRbeta CDR3 regions were amplified from genomic DNA by means of the immunoSEQ Assay, a bias-controlled multiplex PCR. From the authors' description of their analysis: The number of nucleated cells in each sample was estimated from the amplification of reference gene primers within the assay. Sequence reads were collapsed and filtered to measure the absolute abundance of every unique TCRbeta CDR3 rearrangement. Productive Simpson clonality was computed per sample as the square root of Simpson's diversity index over productive rearrangements. TCRdb holds this immuneACCESS table with in-frame rearrangements only. Some clones are missing; in checked studies, unresolved V genes explain under half, and the rest has no known cause. That table supplies the V and J calls and clone size; D and trimming were determined from the DNA. This sample comprises tens of thousands of clones, over 75% of them detected only once. Clones ranked in the top ten supply 15% to 20% of the sample.

The chain employs TRBV9 and TRBJ2-5, with a tentative D gene TRBD1 over 6 matching bases. The sample was peripheral blood. This TCR was sampled from a man in his sixties with acute or convalescent COVID-19. CDR3 region: CASSASGTRQETQYF. The DNA sequence reads TGTGCCAGCAGCGCTTCCGGGACAAGGCAGGAGACCCAGTACTTC.